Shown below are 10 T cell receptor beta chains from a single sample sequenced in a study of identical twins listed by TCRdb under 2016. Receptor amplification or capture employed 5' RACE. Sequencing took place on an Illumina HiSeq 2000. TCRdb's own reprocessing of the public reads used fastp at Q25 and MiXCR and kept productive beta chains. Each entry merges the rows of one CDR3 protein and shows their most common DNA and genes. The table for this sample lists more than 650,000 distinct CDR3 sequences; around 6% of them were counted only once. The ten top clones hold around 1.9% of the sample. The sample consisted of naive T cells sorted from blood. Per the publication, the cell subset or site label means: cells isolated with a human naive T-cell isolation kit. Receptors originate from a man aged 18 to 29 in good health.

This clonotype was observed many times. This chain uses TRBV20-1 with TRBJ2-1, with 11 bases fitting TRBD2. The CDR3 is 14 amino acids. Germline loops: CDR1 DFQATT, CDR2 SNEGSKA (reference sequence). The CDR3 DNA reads TGCAGCCCCCTAGCGGGAGGCAGACACAATGAGCAGTTCTTC. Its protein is CSPLAGGRHNEQFF.

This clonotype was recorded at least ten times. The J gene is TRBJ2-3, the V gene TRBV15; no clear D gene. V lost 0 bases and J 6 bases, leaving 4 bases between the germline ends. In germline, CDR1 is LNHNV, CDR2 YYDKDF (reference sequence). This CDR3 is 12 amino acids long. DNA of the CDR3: TGTGCCACCAGCAGAGATAGGGATACGCAGTATTTT. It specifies CATSRDRDTQYF.

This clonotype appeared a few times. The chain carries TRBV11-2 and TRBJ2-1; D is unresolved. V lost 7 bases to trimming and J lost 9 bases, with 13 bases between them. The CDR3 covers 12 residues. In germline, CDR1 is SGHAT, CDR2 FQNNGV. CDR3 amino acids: CASNSYWGEQFF. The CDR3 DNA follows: TGTGCCAGCAACTCCTACTGGGGTGAGCAGTTCTTC.

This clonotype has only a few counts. CDR3 amino acids: CASSSRRLAGGGGTQYF. CDR3 in DNA: TGTGCCAGCAGCTCCCGCCGACTAGCGGGAGGGGGTGGTACGCAGTATTTT. This chain joins TRBV13 and TRBJ2-3; 14 bases align to TRBD2. The trim removed 4 bases at V and 8 bases at J, leaving 11 bases unmatched. Germline V gene data show CDR1 as PRHDT and CDR2 as FYEKMQ (reference sequence). This CDR3 comprises 17 residues.

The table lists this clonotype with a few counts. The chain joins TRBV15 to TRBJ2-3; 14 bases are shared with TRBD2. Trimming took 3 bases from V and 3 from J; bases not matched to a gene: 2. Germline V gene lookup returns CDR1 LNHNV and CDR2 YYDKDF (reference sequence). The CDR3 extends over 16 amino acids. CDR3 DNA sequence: TGTGCCACCAGCAGGGGACTAGCGGGGGTAACAGATACGCAGTATTTT. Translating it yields CATSRGLAGVTDTQYF.

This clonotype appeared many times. The CDR3, as DNA: TGCAGTGCTAGGAGGGGCCAGGGGGCCCCAGAGACCCAGTACTTC. It specifies CSARRGQGAPETQYF. The chain combines TRBV20-1 with TRBJ2-5; 8 positions match TRBD1. J was trimmed by 4 bases and V by 3 bases; bases with no gene match: 10. This CDR3 contains 15 residues. Per the germline V gene, CDR1 is DFQATT and CDR2 is SNEGSKA (reference sequence).

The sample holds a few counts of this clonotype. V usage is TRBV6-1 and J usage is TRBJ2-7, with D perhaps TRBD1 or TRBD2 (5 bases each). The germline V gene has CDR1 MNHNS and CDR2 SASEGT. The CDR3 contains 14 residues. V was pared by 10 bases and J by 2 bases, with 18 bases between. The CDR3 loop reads CATRSGTSTYEQYF. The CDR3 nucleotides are TGTGCCACGCGATCCGGGACGTCCACCTACGAGCAGTACTTC.

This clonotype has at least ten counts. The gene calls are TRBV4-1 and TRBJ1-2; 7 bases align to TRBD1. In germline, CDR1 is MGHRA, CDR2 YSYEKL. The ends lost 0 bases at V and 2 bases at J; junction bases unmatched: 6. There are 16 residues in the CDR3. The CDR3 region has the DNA TGCGCCAGCAGCCAAGAGGTACAGGGGAGGAACTATGGCTACACCTTC. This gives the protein CASSQEVQGRNYGYTF.

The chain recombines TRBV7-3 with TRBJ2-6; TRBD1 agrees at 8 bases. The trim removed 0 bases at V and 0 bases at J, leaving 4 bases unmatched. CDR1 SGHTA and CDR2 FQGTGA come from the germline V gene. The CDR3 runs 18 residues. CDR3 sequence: CASSLTGTGNSGANVLTF. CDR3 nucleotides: TGTGCCAGCAGCTTAACCGGGACAGGCAACTCTGGGGCCAACGTCCTGACTTTC.

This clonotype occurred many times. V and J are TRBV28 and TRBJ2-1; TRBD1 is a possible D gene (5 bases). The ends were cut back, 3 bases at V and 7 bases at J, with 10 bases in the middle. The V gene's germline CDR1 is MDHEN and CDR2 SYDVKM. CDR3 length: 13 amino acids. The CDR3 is CASSFGHQNEQFF. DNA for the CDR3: TGTGCCAGCAGTTTTGGACACCAAAATGAGCAGTTCTTC.